The sample holds one count of the clone carrying this TCR beta chain. Its antigen is as yet unknown. The data originate from a study of cytomegalovirus exposure and HLA in healthy donors. General study findings and limits: Earlier analysis looked at TCR beta V segments, and most were productive about 87% or about 30% of the time. It was about 150 TCR beta chains that were listed as cytomegalovirus-associated. Analyzed later, association rates of TCRs varied across HLA loci, with DRB1 most and HLA-C fewest.

A multiplex PCR was run with 60 Vbeta primers and 13 Jbeta primers. The authors' processing: An analysis performed later counted about 80 million unique TCR beta chains (roughly 10 million of them shared). Measured with immunoSEQ multiplex PCR; TCRdb has only the in-frame clones, and not every one. V, J and clone size are those of that table, while D and trimming were read from the DNA. The data contain 130,000 to 150,000 clones, over 70% of them singletons. From germline, CDR1 is SGHDT and CDR2 YYEEEE. Trimming removed 1 base from V and 2 bases from J, with 13 bases in between. The length of the CDR3 is 15 residues.

The receptor comes from a woman aged 40 to 55 in good health and CMV-seropositive. This chain links TRBV5-6 with TRBJ2-7, with a tentative D call TRBD2 (5 bases). Material: PBMCs. As DNA, the CDR3 is TGTGCCAGCAGCTTGCTGGGAGACACCACCTACGAGCAGTACTTC. Protein sequence: CASSLLGDTTYEQYF. Together with reference TRBV5-6 and TRBJ2-7, the CDR3 gives the full variable domain: DAGVTQSPTHLIKTRGQQVTLRCSPKSGHDTVSWYQQALGQGPQFIFQYYEEEERQRGNFPDRFSGHQFPNYSSELNVNALLLGDSALYLCASSLLGDTTYEQYFGPGTRLTVT.